The text below deals with one TCR beta chain. Antigen: not known. This sample is drawn from a study of PD-1 blockade in classical Hodgkin lymphoma. This CDR3 has 12 residues. CDR1 LNHDA and CDR2 SQIVND come from the germline V gene (reference sequence). The V end was cut by 9 bases, the J end by 5 bases, with 13 bases between. Documented time point: newly diagnosed, previously untreated cHL patient sample. The authors compared against newly diagnosed, untreated classical Hodgkin lymphoma PBMCs. Study-wide results and limits: Healthy donors were reported to have higher baseline TCR diversity than newly diagnosed patients. Still unresolved is the cause of the repertoire differences, which may be disease activity or prior therapy.

Generated by immunoSEQ multiplex PCR, the TCRdb table keeps only in-frame clones and is missing some. Of about 16,000 clones listed, roughly 81% are singletons. This chain joins TRBV19 and TRBJ1-1, with TRBD1 as a possible D gene (5 bases). The origin of this receptor is a human donor with classical Hodgkin lymphoma. Sequenced input: peripheral blood mononuclear cells (PBMCs). The CDR3 spells CASNGGGTEAFF. The CDR3 region has the DNA TGTGCCAGCAATGGGGGGGGAACTGAAGCTTTCTTT.